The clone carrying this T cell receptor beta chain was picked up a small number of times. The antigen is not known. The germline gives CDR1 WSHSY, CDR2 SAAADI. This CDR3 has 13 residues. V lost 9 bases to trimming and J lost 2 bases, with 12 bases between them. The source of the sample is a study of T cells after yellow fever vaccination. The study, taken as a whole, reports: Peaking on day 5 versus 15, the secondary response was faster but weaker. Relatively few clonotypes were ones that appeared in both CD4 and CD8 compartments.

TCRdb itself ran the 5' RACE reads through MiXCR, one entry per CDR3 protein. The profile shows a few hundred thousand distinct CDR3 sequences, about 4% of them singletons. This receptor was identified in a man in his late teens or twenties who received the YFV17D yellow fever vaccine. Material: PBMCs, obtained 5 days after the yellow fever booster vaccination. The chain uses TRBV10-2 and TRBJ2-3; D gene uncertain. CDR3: CASIGHLTDTQYF. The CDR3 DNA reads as TGCGCCAGTATCGGGCATCTCACAGATACGCAGTATTTT.